These T cell receptor beta chains were read from a single sample in a study of post-analysis software for immune sequencing data. TCRdb reprocessed the PCR reads with MiXCR, giving one entry per CDR3 protein. Among about 210,000 distinct CDR3 sequences, over 25% were seen once, and the ten largest hold 3% to 4%. Sequencing input: blood. These receptors all come from a girl aged 2-17 years with multiple sclerosis. Each CDR3 is given with its conserved first and last residue. D genes are given only for firm matches. Where a row states a size, it is once, few, many or the class of an expanded clone; other rows omit it.

v_call	clone_size	j_call	d_call	cdr3_aa	cdr3_nt
TRBV4-3	.	TRBJ2-1	.	CASSQDVSGDTSYNEQFF	TGCGCCAGCAGCCAAGACGTCTCAGGGGATACGTCCTACAATGAGCAGTTCTTC
TRBV5-1	many	TRBJ2-7	.	CASSLDRVYEQYF	TGCGCCAGCAGCTTGGACAGGGTGTACGAGCAGTACTTC
TRBV20-1	.	TRBJ1-5	.	CSAREGGQPQHF	TGCAGTGCTAGAGAGGGTGGCCAGCCCCAGCATTTT
TRBV6-1	few	TRBJ1-2	.	CASPLEGSRGYTF	TGTGCCAGCCCCTTGGAGGGGAGCAGGGGCTACACCTTC
TRBV5-1	.	TRBJ1-1	.	CASTDQGNTEAFF	TGCGCCAGTACCGACCAGGGGAACACTGAAGCTTTCTTT
TRBV28	many	TRBJ2-7	TRBD2	CASRHGLAGHEQYF	TGTGCCAGCAGACACGGACTAGCGGGTCACGAGCAGTACTTC
TRBV27	.	TRBJ1-3	TRBD1	CASSYLQGASGNTIYF	TGTGCCAGCAGTTACCTTCAGGGGGCCTCTGGAAACACCATATATTTT
TRBV7-3	.	TRBJ2-3	TRBD2	CASSSASGRNSDTQYF	TGTGCCAGCAGCTCCGCTAGCGGGAGGAACTCAGATACGCAGTATTTT
TRBV2	few	TRBJ1-5	TRBD1	CASSGPGTGAGQPQHF	TGTGCCAGCAGTGGCCCCGGGACAGGGGCCGGACAGCCCCAGCATTTT
TRBV20-1	few	TRBJ1-4	.	CSASGQGREKLFF	TGCAGTGCTAGCGGCCAAGGGCGTGAAAAACTGTTTTTT
TRBV18	.	TRBJ2-5	.	CASSRGTGYQETQYF	TGTGCCAGCTCTCGCGGGACTGGTTACCAAGAGACCCAGTACTTC
TRBV6-5	many	TRBJ2-7	.	CASRPARRINEQYF	TGTGCCAGCAGGCCCGCCCGCAGGATTAACGAGCAGTACTTC
TRBV28	.	TRBJ2-7	TRBD2	CASSSAPTSGRAYEQYF	TGTGCCAGCAGTTCTGCCCCGACTAGCGGGAGGGCCTACGAGCAGTACTTC
TRBV9	many	TRBJ2-7	TRBD1	CASSHTGGDRSYEQYF	TGTGCCAGCAGCCACACGGGTGGGGACAGGAGCTACGAGCAGTACTTC
TRBV12-3/TRBV12-4	.	TRBJ2-1	TRBD2	CASSSPKTSGSSYEQFF	TGTGCCAGCAGTTCCCCAAAAACTAGCGGGAGTTCCTATGAGCAGTTCTTC
TRBV25-1	.	TRBJ1-1	.	CASSAGKGLVTEAFF	TGTGCCAGCAGTGCCGGTAAGGGGTTGGTGACTGAAGCTTTCTTT
TRBV9	few	TRBJ2-1	TRBD2	CASSVAAGESHEQFF	TGTGCCAGCAGCGTAGCGGCGGGAGAGAGCCATGAGCAGTTCTTC
TRBV29-1	few	TRBJ1-1	.	CSAGTGHMNTEAFF	TGCAGCGCCGGGACGGGCCATATGAACACTGAAGCTTTCTTT
TRBV5-5	.	TRBJ2-2	TRBD2	CASSTSARGTGELFF	TGTGCCAGCAGTACTAGCGCGCGGGGCACCGGGGAGCTGTTTTTT
TRBV7-9	few	TRBJ1-2	.	CASSLVNSANGYTF	TGTGCCAGCAGCTTAGTTAATTCGGCCAATGGCTACACCTTC
TRBV12-3/TRBV12-4	few	TRBJ1-2	.	CASSPDTYGYTF	TGTGCCAGCAGTCCTGACACTTATGGCTACACCTTC
TRBV3-1	many	TRBJ1-5	.	CASSQGLVQPQHF	TGTGCCAGCAGCCAAGGGCTCGTCCAGCCCCAGCATTTT
TRBV7-9	few	TRBJ1-1	TRBD1	CASSLYPGGGTEAFF	TGTGCCAGCAGCTTATATCCAGGGGGCGGCACTGAAGCTTTCTTT
TRBV5-1	many	TRBJ2-1	.	CASRNSSYNEQFF	TGCGCCAGCAGGAACAGCTCCTACAATGAGCAGTTCTTC
TRBV7-9	few	TRBJ2-2	TRBD1	CTSSLRDRELIGELFF	TGTACCAGCAGCTTACGCGACAGGGAGCTTATCGGGGAGCTGTTTTTT
TRBV3-1	.	TRBJ1-3	.	CASSQVSSRTSGNTIYF	TGTGCCAGCAGCCAAGTGTCATCCAGGACCTCTGGAAACACCATATATTTT
TRBV5-6	few	TRBJ2-3	.	CASSLEVGGQGTDTQYF	TGTGCCAGCAGCTTGGAGGTGGGAGGACAGGGCACAGATACGCAGTATTTT
TRBV27	.	TRBJ2-3	TRBD2	CASSLKTSGRAYDTQYF	TGTGCCAGCAGTTTAAAGACTAGCGGGAGGGCCTACGATACGCAGTATTTT
TRBV29-1	many	TRBJ1-4	.	CSAARATTNEKLFF	TGCAGCGCCGCGAGGGCAACAACTAATGAAAAACTGTTTTTT
TRBV6-6	.	TRBJ1-1	.	CAGRPTRTPPGEAFF	TGTGCCGGCAGGCCGACAAGGACGCCGCCCGGGGAAGCTTTCTTT
TRBV20-1	few	TRBJ2-1	TRBD2	CSASGRPIAYNEQFF	TGCAGTGCTAGCGGGAGGCCAATTGCGTACAATGAGCAGTTCTTC
TRBV4-1	few	TRBJ2-2	.	CASSRPSANTGELFF	TGCGCCAGCAGCCGACCCTCTGCGAACACCGGGGAGCTGTTTTTT
TRBV2	many	TRBJ2-1	TRBD2	CASSDGGGHYNEQFF	TGTGCCAGCAGTGATGGGGGAGGGCACTACAATGAGCAGTTCTTC
TRBV19	.	TRBJ1-5	TRBD1	CASLPGSTGVLTDSNQPQHF	TGTGCCAGTCTACCCGGGTCGACAGGGGTCCTGACCGATAGCAATCAGCCCCAGCATTTT
TRBV5-5	many	TRBJ1-1	.	CASSFTGKRDTEAFF	TGTGCCAGCAGCTTCACAGGGAAAAGAGACACTGAAGCTTTCTTT
TRBV6-1	.	TRBJ1-2	.	CASSEEWDYGYTF	TGTGCCAGCAGTGAAGAATGGGACTATGGCTACACCTTC
TRBV6-6	many	TRBJ2-7	TRBD2	CASSYPGTSALEQYF	TGTGCCAGCAGTTACCCCGGGACTAGCGCGCTCGAGCAGTACTTC